This T cell receptor (beta chain) comes out of a study of T cell responses to AZD1222 COVID-19 vaccine. The CDR3 has 15 residues. The germline gives CDR1 KGHSH, CDR2 LQKENI. V lost 2 bases and J 7 bases, leaving 15 bases between the germline ends. Regarding this clone: The antigen is not known.

Sequencing was performed with immunoSEQ multiplex PCR; in TCRdb, only in-frame clones are kept and a portion is missing. Among about 180,000 clones listed, roughly 93% were seen once. Study-wide findings and caveats: The study sampled repertoires only after the peak T cell response. The donors showed a predominance of white British ancestry and of females, with possible underestimation of clonal diversity.

The sample in question was peripheral blood, obtained 28 days after the second dose of the MenACWY control vaccine. The TCR originated in an adult who received the MenACWY meningococcal vaccine as a control. This chain uses TRBV18 with TRBJ2-1, with D possibly matching TRBD1 (6 bases). CDR3 amino acids: CASSPLTGMRNEQFF. As DNA, the CDR3 is TGTGCCAGCTCACCATTAACAGGGATGAGGAATGAGCAGTTCTTC.